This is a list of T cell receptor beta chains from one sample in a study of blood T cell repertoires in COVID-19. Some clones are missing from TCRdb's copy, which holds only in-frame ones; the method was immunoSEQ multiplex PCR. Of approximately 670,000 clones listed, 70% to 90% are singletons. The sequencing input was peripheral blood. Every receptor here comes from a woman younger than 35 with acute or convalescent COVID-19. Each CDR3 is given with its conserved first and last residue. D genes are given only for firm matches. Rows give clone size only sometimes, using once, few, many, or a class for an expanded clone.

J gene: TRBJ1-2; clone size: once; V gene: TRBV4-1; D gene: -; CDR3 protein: CASSHGQFYGYTF; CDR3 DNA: TGCGCCAGCAGCCATGGGCAGTTCTATGGCTACACCTTC
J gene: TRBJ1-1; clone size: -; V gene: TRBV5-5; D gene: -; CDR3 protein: CASSLPQGVAFF; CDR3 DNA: TGTGCCAGCAGCTTGCCTCAGGGCGTAGCTTTCTTT
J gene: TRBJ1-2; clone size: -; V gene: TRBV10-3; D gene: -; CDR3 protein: CAISLTGSDYGYTF; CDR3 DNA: TGTGCCATCAGTCTTACAGGGAGTGACTATGGCTACACCTTC
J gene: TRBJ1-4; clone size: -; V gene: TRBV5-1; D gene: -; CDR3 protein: CASGARGSEKLFF; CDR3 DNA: TGCGCCAGCGGAGCCAGGGGTAGTGAAAAACTGTTTTTT
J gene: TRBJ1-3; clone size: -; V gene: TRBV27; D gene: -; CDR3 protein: CASRGRGGTIYF; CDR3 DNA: TGTGCCAGCAGAGGTCGGGGGGGTACCATATATTTT
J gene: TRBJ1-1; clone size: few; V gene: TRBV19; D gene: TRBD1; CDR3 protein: CASTTGGRGTEAFF; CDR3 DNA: TGTGCCAGTACCACAGGGGGACGAGGCACTGAAGCTTTCTTT
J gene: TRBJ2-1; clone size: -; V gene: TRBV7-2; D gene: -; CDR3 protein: CASSTTGRLFF; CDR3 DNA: TGTGCCAGCAGCACTACAGGGAGACTGTTCTTC
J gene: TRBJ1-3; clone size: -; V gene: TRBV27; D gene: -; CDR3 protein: CASSLYRDSGNTIYF; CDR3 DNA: TGTGCCAGCAGTTTATACCGGGACTCTGGAAACACCATATATTTT
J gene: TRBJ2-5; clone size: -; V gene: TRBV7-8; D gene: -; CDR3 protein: CASSSQKSGGQQETQYF; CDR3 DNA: TGTGCCAGCAGCTCCCAGAAGAGCGGGGGACAGCAAGAGACCCAGTACTTC
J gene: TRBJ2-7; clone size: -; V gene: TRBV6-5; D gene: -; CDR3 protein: CASSYSHTGIYEQYF; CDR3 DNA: TGTGCCAGCAGTTACTCCCATACAGGAATCTACGAGCAGTACTTC
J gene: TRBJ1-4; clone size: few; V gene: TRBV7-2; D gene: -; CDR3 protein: CASSSLPNEKLFF; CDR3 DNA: TGTGCCAGCAGCTCTCTCCCCAATGAAAAACTGTTTTTT
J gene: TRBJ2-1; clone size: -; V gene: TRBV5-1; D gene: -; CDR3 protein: CASSFGDYNEQFF; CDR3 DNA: TGCGCCAGCAGCTTCGGGGACTACAATGAGCAGTTCTTC
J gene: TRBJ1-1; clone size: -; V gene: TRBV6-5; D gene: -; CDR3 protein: CAARGRTGTEAFF; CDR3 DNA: TGTGCCGCCCGGGGCAGAACAGGGACTGAAGCTTTCTTT
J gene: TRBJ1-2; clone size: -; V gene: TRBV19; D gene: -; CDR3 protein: CASSITGSGYGYTF; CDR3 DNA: TGTGCCAGTAGTATAACAGGGTCTGGCTATGGCTACACCTTC
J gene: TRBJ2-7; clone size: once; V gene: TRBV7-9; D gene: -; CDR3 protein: CASSSRGVPYEQYF; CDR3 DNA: TGTGCCAGCAGCTCCAGGGGGGTGCCCTACGAGCAGTACTTC
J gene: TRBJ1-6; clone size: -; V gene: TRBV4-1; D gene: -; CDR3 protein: CASSQASRGYNSPLHF; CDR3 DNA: TGCGCCAGCAGCCAAGCTTCCCGGGGTTATAATTCACCCCTCCACTTT
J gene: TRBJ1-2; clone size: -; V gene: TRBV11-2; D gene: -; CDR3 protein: CASSLTGSQNYGYTF; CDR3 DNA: TGTGCCAGCAGTCTTACCGGGTCACAAAACTATGGCTACACCTTC
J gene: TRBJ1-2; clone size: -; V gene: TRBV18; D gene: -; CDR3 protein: CASSSRDKGYGYTF; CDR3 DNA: TGTGCCAGCTCCAGTCGGGACAAGGGCTATGGCTACACCTTC
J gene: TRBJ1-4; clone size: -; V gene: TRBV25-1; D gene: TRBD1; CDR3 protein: CASSEYGGTVLNEKLFF; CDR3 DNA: TGTGCCAGCAGTGAATATGGGGGGACAGTTCTTAATGAAAAACTGTTTTTT
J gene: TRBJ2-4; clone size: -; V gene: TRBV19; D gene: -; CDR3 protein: CASNTGGSAKNIQYF; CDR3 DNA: TGTGCCAGTAACACGGGGGGCTCAGCCAAAAACATTCAGTACTTC
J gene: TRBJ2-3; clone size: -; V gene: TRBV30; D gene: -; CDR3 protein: CAWIPSPGTDTQYF; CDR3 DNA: TGTGCCTGGATACCTAGCCCGGGCACAGATACGCAGTATTTT
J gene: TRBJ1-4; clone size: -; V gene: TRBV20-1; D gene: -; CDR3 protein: CSASTDGEKLFF; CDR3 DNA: TGCAGTGCTAGTACAGACGGTGAAAAACTGTTTTTT
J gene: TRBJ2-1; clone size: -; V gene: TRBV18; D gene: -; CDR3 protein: CASRLVEVHEQFF; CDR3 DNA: TGTGCCAGTCGCCTCGTGGAGGTCCATGAGCAGTTCTTC
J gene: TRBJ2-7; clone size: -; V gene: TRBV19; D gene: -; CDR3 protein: CASSISRYSYEQYF; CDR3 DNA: TGTGCCAGTAGTATTTCGCGGTATTCCTACGAGCAGTACTTC
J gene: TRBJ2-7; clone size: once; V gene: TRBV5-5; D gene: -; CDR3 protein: CASSFAIPRPYEQYF; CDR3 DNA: TGTGCCAGCAGCTTTGCGATTCCGAGGCCCTACGAGCAGTACTTC
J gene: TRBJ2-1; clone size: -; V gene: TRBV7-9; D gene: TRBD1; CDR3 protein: CASSLVDRVNEQFF; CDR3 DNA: TGTGCCAGCAGCTTGGTGGACAGGGTGAATGAGCAGTTCTTC
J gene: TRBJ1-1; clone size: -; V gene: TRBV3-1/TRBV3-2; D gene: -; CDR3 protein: CASSQGQTRVFGEAFF; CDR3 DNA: TGTGCCAGCAGCCAGGGGCAGACACGGGTGTTTGGTGAAGCTTTCTTT
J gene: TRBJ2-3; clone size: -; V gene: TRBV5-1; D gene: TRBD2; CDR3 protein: CASSLGVAGGTTDTQYF; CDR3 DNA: TGCGCCAGCAGCTTGGGGGTAGCGGGGGGAACCACAGATACGCAGTATTTT
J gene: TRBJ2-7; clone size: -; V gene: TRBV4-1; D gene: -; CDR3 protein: CASSQAITSSYEQYF; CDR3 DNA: TGCGCCAGCAGCCAAGCTATAACGAGCTCCTACGAGCAGTACTTC
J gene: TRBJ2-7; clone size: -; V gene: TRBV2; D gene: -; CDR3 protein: CASSGGDEQYF; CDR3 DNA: TGTGCCAGCAGTGGCGGGGACGAGCAGTACTTC
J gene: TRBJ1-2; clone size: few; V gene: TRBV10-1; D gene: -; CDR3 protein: CASKWPGAGYTF; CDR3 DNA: TGCGCCAGCAAATGGCCTGGGGCTGGCTACACCTTC
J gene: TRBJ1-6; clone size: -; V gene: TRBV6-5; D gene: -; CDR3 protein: CASGRLSLNNSPLHF; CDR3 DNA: TGTGCCAGCGGGAGATTATCTCTTAATAATTCACCCCTCCACTTT
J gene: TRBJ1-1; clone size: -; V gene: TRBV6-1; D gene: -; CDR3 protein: CASSDLQGAAEAFF; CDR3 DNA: TGTGCCAGCAGTGATTTACAGGGAGCGGCTGAAGCTTTCTTT
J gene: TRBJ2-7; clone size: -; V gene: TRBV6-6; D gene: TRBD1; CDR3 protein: CASSYGTGELHEQYF; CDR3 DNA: TGTGCCAGCAGTTATGGGACAGGGGAGTTACACGAGCAGTACTTC
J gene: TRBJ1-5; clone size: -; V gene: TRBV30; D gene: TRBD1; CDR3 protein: CAWSVRQGGQPQHF; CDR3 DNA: TGTGCCTGGAGTGTCCGACAGGGTGGCCAGCCCCAGCATTTT
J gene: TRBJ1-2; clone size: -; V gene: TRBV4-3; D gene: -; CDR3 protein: CASSPRGGHYGYTF; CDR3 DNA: TGCGCCAGCAGCCCTCGTGGCGGGCACTATGGCTACACCTTC
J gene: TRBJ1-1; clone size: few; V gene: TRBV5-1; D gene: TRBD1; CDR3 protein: CASSLDGSRTGPVTEAFF; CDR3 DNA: TGCGCCAGCAGCTTGGATGGGTCTAGGACAGGGCCGGTCACTGAAGCTTTCTTT
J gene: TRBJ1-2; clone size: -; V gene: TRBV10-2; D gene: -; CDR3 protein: CASSKQGDYGYTF; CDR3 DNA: TGCGCCAGCAGCAAACAGGGCGACTATGGCTACACCTTC
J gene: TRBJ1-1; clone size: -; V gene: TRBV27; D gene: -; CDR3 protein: CASSPRVMNTEAFF; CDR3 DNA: TGTGCCAGCAGTCCGAGGGTTATGAACACTGAAGCTTTCTTT
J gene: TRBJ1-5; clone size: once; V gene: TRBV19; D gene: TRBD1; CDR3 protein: CASRTGGLNQPQHF; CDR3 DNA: TGTGCCAGTAGAACAGGGGGCCTCAATCAGCCCCAGCATTTT
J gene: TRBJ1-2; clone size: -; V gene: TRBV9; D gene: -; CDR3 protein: CASSVAVEDYGYTF; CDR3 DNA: TGTGCCAGCAGCGTAGCAGTGGAGGACTATGGCTACACCTTC
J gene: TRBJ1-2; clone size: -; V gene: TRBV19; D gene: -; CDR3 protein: CASSPPGTPQGYTF; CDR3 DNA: TGTGCCAGTAGTCCTCCCGGGACACCCCAGGGCTACACCTTC
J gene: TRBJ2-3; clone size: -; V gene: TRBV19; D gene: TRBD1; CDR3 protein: CASSIVFGTGKTDTQYF; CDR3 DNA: TGTGCCAGTAGTATAGTGTTTGGGACAGGGAAGACAGATACGCAGTATTTT
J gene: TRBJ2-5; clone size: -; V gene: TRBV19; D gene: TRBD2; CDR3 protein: CASRAGSAGNQETQYF; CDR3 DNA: TGTGCCAGTAGGGCCGGCTCAGCGGGGAACCAAGAGACCCAGTACTTC
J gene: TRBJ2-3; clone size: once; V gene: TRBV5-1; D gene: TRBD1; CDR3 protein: CASSYGQGRTDTQYF; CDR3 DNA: TGCGCCAGCAGCTATGGACAGGGTCGAACAGATACGCAGTATTTT
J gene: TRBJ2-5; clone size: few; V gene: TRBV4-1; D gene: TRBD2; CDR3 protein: CASSHPGGNGETQYF; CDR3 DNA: TGCGCCAGCAGCCACCCCGGGGGGAATGGGGAGACCCAGTACTTC
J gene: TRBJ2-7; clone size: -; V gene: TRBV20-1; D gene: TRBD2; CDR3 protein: CSASWVRLAGGYYEQYF; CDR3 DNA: TGCAGTGCTAGTTGGGTTCGGCTAGCGGGGGGTTACTACGAGCAGTACTTC
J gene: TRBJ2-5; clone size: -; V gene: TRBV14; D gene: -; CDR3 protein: CASSQGWPRAQYF; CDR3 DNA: TGTGCCAGCAGCCAAGGCTGGCCACGGGCCCAGTACTTC
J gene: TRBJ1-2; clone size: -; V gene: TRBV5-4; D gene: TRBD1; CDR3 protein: CASSLRQGKGANYGYTF; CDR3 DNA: TGTGCCAGCAGCCTTCGACAGGGGAAAGGAGCAAACTATGGCTACACCTTC
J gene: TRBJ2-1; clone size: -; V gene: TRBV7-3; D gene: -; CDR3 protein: CASSLRGNNEQFF; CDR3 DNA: TGTGCCAGCAGCTTACGGGGAAACAATGAGCAGTTCTTC
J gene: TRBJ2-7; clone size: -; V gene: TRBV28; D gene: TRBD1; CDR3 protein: CASSTDRGPSYEQYF; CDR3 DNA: TGTGCCAGCAGTACGGACAGGGGGCCCTCCTACGAGCAGTACTTC
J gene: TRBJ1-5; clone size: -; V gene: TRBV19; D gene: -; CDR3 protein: CASTPPGGRSNQPQHF; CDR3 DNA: TGTGCCAGTACCCCCCCGGGGGGACGGTCAAATCAGCCCCAGCATTTT
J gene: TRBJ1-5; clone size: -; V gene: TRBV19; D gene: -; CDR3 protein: CASSRSSQGDQPQHF; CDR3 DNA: TGTGCCAGTAGTCGGTCCAGTCAAGGGGATCAGCCCCAGCATTTT
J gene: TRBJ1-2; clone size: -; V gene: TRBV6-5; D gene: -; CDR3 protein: CASTSGSNYGYTF; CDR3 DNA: TGTGCCAGTACCTCGGGATCCAACTATGGCTACACCTTC